Following are 10 T cell receptor beta chains from one sample sequenced in a study of T cell changes during pregnancy in multiple sclerosis. The repertoire was sequenced with immunoSEQ multiplex PCR; TCRdb's copy has only in-frame clones and lacks some. The data contain tens of thousands of clones, approximately 90% of them singletons. The sample in question was CD8+ T cells from peripheral blood mononuclear cells, obtained after pregnancy. These TCRs come from a female donor in good health, enrolled as a control in a pregnancy study.

Ten or more counts support this clone. Germline is not matched at one junction end, which may reflect a read error. The chain combines TRBV7-9 with TRBJ2-1; TRBD1 aligns across 7 bases. This CDR3 has 13 amino acids. Germline CDR1 reads SEHNR; CDR2 reads FQNEAQ (reference sequence). The CDR3 loop reads CASEGGSYNERFF. The DNA of the CDR3 is TGTGCCAGCGAAGGGGGCTCCTACAATGAGCGGTTCTTC.

The gene calls are TRBV6-5 and TRBJ2-2; 8 nucleotides agree with TRBD2. The CDR3 runs 14 residues. The trim removed 5 bases at V and 7 bases at J, leaving 6 bases unmatched. Germline V gene lookup returns CDR1 MNHEY and CDR2 SVGAGI. This CDR3 is CASSGGLEVGELFF. The CDR3 DNA reads as TGTGCCAGCAGTGGGGGACTAGAAGTCGGGGAGCTGTTTTTT.

As DNA, the CDR3 is TGTGCCAGCAGTGTGGGGGCCAACACCGGGGAGCTGTTTTTT. Its translation is CASSVGANTGELFF. V and J are TRBV6-4 and TRBJ2-2, with D maybe TRBD1 (6 bases). Germline CDR1 reads MRHNA; CDR2 reads SNTAGT. Trimming took off 4 bases at V and 2 bases at J, with 8 bases between the two ends. The CDR3 is 14 residues long.

V usage is TRBV4-2 and J usage is TRBJ2-7, with 7 bases identical to TRBD2. V lost 3 bases to trimming and J lost 2 bases; unmatched junction nucleotides: 4. The length of the CDR3 is 14 residues. Germline CDR1 is LGHNA and CDR2 is YNFKEQ. CDR3: CASSHGGGAYEQYF. The CDR3 DNA follows: TGTGCCAGCAGCCATGGGGGAGGGGCCTACGAGCAGTACTTC.

J is TRBJ1-6 and V is TRBV25-1, with 9 bases identical to TRBD1. Germline V gives CDR1 MGHDK, CDR2 SYGVNS. J gave up 9 bases and V 2 bases, and 5 bases lay outside the gene matches. CDR3 size: 15 residues. CDR3 bases: TGTGCCAGCAGTGAAGCCGGGACAGGGCTTTCACCCCTCCACTTT. Amino acid sequence: CASSEAGTGLSPLHF.

V and J are TRBV7-6 and TRBJ2-3; 7 bases match TRBD2. The V segment lost 1 base and the J segment 2 bases; nucleotides outside the gene matches: 3. The CDR3 length is 15 residues. Germline V CDR1 and CDR2: SGHVS, FNYEAQ. Written as DNA, the CDR3 is TGTGCCAGCAGCTTAGGTGGGAGGGACACAGATACGCAGTATTTT. Translated, it gives CASSLGGRDTDTQYF.

CDR3 sequence reads: CASSVLTRGDPSTDTQYF. The CDR3 DNA sequence: TGTGCCAGTAGTGTCCTGACGCGGGGAGACCCTAGCACAGATACGCAGTATTTT. The chain employs TRBV19 and TRBJ2-3; weak D call: TRBD2 (6 bases). The germline CDR1 and CDR2 sequences are LNHDA and SQIVND (reference sequence). The germline V and J ends were trimmed by 5 bases and 0 bases, with 21 bases remaining between them. This CDR3 contains 18 residues. The full variable domain, completed using reference TRBV19 and TRBJ2-3, is DGGITQSPKYLFRKEGQNVTLSCEQNLNHDAMYWYRQDPGQGLRLIYYSQIVNDFQKGDIAEGYSVSREKKESFPLTVTSAQKNPTAFYLCASSVLTRGDPSTDTQYFGPGTRLTVL.

CDR3 sequence: CASSLGQGNDEQFF. For the CDR3, the DNA is TGCGCCAGCAGCCTCGGACAGGGGAATGATGAGCAGTTCTTC. V gene TRBV4-1 combines with J gene TRBJ2-1; TRBD1 matches 9 bases. The germline V gene encodes CDR1 MGHRA and CDR2 YSYEKL. The CDR3 is 14 residues long. Trimming removed 4 bases from V and 8 bases from J; junction bases left unmatched: 6.

The chain joins TRBV5-6 to TRBJ1-3; weak D call: TRBD1 (6 bases). V shed 1 base and J shed 2 bases, with 7 bases lying between them. The CDR3 covers 14 residues. Germline V lookup: CDR1 SGHDT, CDR2 YYEEEE. CDR3 sequence reads: CASSLPGAGNTIYF. CDR3 DNA sequence: TGTGCCAGCAGCTTGCCAGGGGCTGGAAACACCATATATTTT. Drawing the rest from reference TRBV5-6 and TRBJ1-3, the complete variable domain is DAGVTQSPTHLIKTRGQQVTLRCSPKSGHDTVSWYQQALGQGPQFIFQYYEEEERQRGNFPDRFSGHQFPNYSSELNVNALLLGDSALYLCASSLPGAGNTIYFGEGSWLTVV.

The chain combines TRBV4-3 with TRBJ1-4, with a weak D call TRBD1 (6 bases). Trimming shortened V by 0 bases and J by 3 bases, and 17 bases separated the two germline ends. CDR3 length equals 18 residues. In germline, CDR1 is LGHNA, CDR2 YSLEER. The CDR3 region has the DNA TGCGCCAGCAGCCAAGATCTTAACAGGGTTGGTTCTAATGAAAAACTGTTTTTT. This sequence encodes CASSQDLNRVGSNEKLFF.